The 8 T cell receptor beta chains given below trace back to one sample, sequenced in a study of T cells in Graves' hyperthyroidism and ophthalmopathy. Authors of the study amplified TCR beta CDR3 regions from RNA transcripts. TCR CDR3 underwent first-round RT-PCR with the HTBI primer set. One entry per CDR3 protein results from TCRdb running MiXCR on the multiplex PCR reads. This sample carries approximately 420,000 distinct CDR3 sequences, 14% to 15% of them seen once, and the ten largest clones take approximately 32%. The sequenced sample consisted of blood. All receptors derive from a woman aged 30 to 39 with Graves' hyperthyroidism.

At least ten counts were recorded for this clonotype. The V gene is TRBV28, the J gene TRBJ2-4; D gene ambiguous. V shed 5 bases and J shed 5 bases, with 10 bases lying between them. CDR1 is MDHEN, CDR2 SYDVKM, per germline. The CDR3 extends over 13 amino acids. CDR3 DNA sequence: TGTGCCAGCAGTGTCGGAAGGCAAAACATTCAGTACTTC. It encodes CASSVGRQNIQYF.

This clonotype occurred many times. The chain is built from TRBV7-3 and TRBJ2-1, with 10 bases lining up with TRBD2. Trimming cost V 1 base and J 5 bases; bases outside gene matches: 8. CDR1 is SGHTA, CDR2 FQGTGA, per germline. The CDR3 runs 17 residues. CDR3 sequence (DNA): TGTGCCAGCAGCTTAAGTCGATGGACTAGCGGAAACAATGAGCAGTTCTTC. It is translated as CASSLSRWTSGNNEQFF. Drawing the rest from reference TRBV7-3 and TRBJ2-1, the complete variable domain is GAGVSQTPSNKVTEKGKYVELRCDPISGHTALYWYRQSLGQGPEFLIYFQGTGAADDSGLPNDRFFAVRPEGSVSTLKIQRTERGDSAVYLCASSLSRWTSGNNEQFFGPGTRLTVL.

This chain uses TRBV7-6 with TRBJ2-1; 13 bases match TRBD2. The trim removed 1 base at V and 6 bases at J, leaving 6 bases unmatched. This CDR3 has 17 residues. Germline values: CDR1 SGHVS, CDR2 FNYEAQ. CDR3 residues: CASSLGTSGSWGNEQFF. The CDR3 region has the DNA TGTGCCAGCAGCTTAGGGACTAGCGGGAGTTGGGGCAATGAGCAGTTCTTC.

The rearrangement uses TRBV19 and TRBJ1-2; 7 bases match TRBD1. Germline trimming cut 9 bases from V and 2 bases from J; bases unmatched to any gene: 12. This CDR3 comprises 15 residues. The germline V gene has CDR1 LNHDA and CDR2 SQIVND (reference sequence). For the CDR3, the DNA is TGTGCCAGCCAGGACCGATCGACAGGGAACTATGGCTACACCTTC. The encoded protein is CASQDRSTGNYGYTF.

This clonotype was seen many times. This rearrangement joins TRBV7-2 to TRBJ2-1; 7 nucleotides align to TRBD2. J lost 7 bases, V lost 5 bases, and 11 bases had no gene match. The CDR3 runs 15 residues. Germline CDR1 and CDR2: SGHTA and FQGNSA. The CDR3 here is CASSGDAGAFNEQFF. The CDR3 coding sequence is TGTGCCAGCAGCGGAGATGCGGGAGCTTTTAATGAGCAGTTCTTC.

Notes on this clonotype: One junction end disagrees with the germline gene, perhaps due to a read error. V is TRBV4-1 and J is TRBJ2-2, with 7 bases fitting TRBD2. The CDR3 is made up of 14 amino acids. CDR1 is MGHRA and CDR2 is YSYEKL in the germline V gene. DNA of the CDR3: TGTGCCAGCAGCCCCGGACTAGTAGGTGGGGAGCTGTTTTTT. It translates to CASSPGLVGGELFF.

On this clonotype itself: A single base separates this from a much larger clone, so it may be a read error. The CDR3 end shows no conserved phenylalanine or tryptophan, and so a read error is likely. The chain carries TRBV20-1 and TRBJ2-1, with 7 bases that match TRBD2. CDR3 length: 14 residues. The V and J ends lost 8 bases and 4 bases, in that order; junction bases with no gene match: 11. Germline CDR1 is DFQATT and CDR2 is SNEGSKA (reference sequence). CDR3 sequence: CSTSRLALYNEQFS. DNA of the CDR3: TGCAGTACATCGCGACTAGCCTTATACAATGAGCAGTTCTCC.

This clonotype was picked up a small number of times. This sequence joins TRBV10-3 and TRBJ2-1, with D tentatively TRBD2 (5 bases). CDR1 is ENHRY, CDR2 SYGVKD, per germline. The CDR3 is made up of 11 amino acids. V lost 8 bases and J lost 6, with 8 bases in between. CDR3 sequence: CAIGSSNEQFF. The CDR3 DNA reads TGTGCCATCGGGAGTAGCAATGAGCAGTTCTTC.